This T cell receptor (beta chain) was found in a study of T cells after yellow fever vaccination. This CDR3 comprises 14 residues. V gave up 4 bases and J gave up 8 bases, with 17 bases separating them. The germline V gene encodes CDR1 MGHRA and CDR2 YSYEKL. On this clonotype: Its antigen remains unidentified.

Study results and caveats: Sorted repertoires could include abundant contaminating clonotypes from bulk cells.

Each CDR3 protein gets one entry after TCRdb re-called the 5' RACE reads with MiXCR. The sample lists 300,000 or so distinct CDR3 sequences, roughly 7.5% occurring once. The rearrangement uses TRBV4-1 and TRBJ1-2; no definite D call. This sequence was found in a man aged 18 to 35 who received the YFV17D yellow fever vaccine. The source material was PBMCs, sampled approximately 40 days after the first yellow fever vaccination. CDR3 protein: CASSPTSRGEGYTF. CDR3 DNA sequence: TGCGCCAGCAGCCCCACATCGCGTGGGGAAGGCTACACCTTC.